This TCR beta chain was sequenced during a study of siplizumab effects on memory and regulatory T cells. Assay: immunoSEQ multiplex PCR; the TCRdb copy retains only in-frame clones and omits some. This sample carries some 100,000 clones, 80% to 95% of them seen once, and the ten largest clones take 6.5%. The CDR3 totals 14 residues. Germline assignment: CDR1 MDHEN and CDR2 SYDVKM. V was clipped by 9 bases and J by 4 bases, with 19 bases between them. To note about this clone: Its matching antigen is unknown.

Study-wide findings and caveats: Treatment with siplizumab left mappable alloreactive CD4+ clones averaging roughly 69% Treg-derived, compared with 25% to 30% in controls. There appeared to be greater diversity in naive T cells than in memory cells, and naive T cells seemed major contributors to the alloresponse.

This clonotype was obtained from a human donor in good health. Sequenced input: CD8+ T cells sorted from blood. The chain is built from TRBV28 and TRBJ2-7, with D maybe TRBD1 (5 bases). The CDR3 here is CASSEQGLRYEQYF. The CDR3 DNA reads TGTGCCAGTTCAGAGCAGGGTCTTCGGTACGAGCAGTACTTC.